The present entry profiles one TCR beta chain with its context. The sample comes from a study of blood T cell repertoires in COVID-19. Study context: Collection of acute and convalescent COVID-19 samples took place in the United States, Italy and Spain. In each case, the material was cDNA or gDNA derived from T cells, B-cell-depleted T cells, or PBMCs.

Trimming shortened V by 1 base and J by 1 base, and 11 bases separated the two germline ends. This CDR3 contains 15 residues. Germline CDR1 reads SGHNT; CDR2 reads YYREEE (reference sequence). In the original analysis: It was from reference gene primer amplification that nucleated cell counts were estimated. Sequencing used immunoSEQ multiplex PCR; TCRdb keeps in-frame clones, though not all of them. V, J and clone size were drawn from that table, and D and trimming were deduced from the DNA. The sample consists of 50,000 or so clones, 90% of them appearing once. Sequenced: peripheral blood. The chain joins TRBV5-4 to TRBJ1-1, with D perhaps matching TRBD1 (6 bases). This clonotype was sampled from a human donor with active COVID-19. The donor label of this sample is uncertain. The CDR3, as DNA: TGTGCCAGCAGCTTGAAAGTGGGGGCGAACACTGAAGCTTTCTTT. Its protein is CASSLKVGANTEAFF.